This TCR beta chain was sequenced during a study of vaccination and CD4 T cells after COVID-19 (dated by TCRdb to between 2020 and 2023). Background on the whole study: Every convalescent patient had a positive nasal swab PCR test for SARS-CoV-2, with mild disease in roughly ten patients and severe disease in one. Participants got two doses of the Pfizer-BioNTech BNT162b2 vaccine (n=8) or two doses of the Moderna mRNA-1273 vaccine (n=2). Control cultures received a CEFX viral epitope pool as the positive control, an HIV-1 Nef peptide pool as the negative control, or no peptide. The time from the second vaccine dose to post-vaccine blood sampling had a median of approximately 72 days and ranged from roughly 13 to 241 days. Overlapping spike peptide pools from SARS-CoV-2 and from the common cold coronaviruses HCoV-NL63, HCoV-OC43 and HCoV-229E were used as culture stimuli. In around nine COVID-19 convalescent patients and several infection-naive healthy vaccine recipients, the spike-specific CD4+ TCR repertoire before mRNA vaccination was compared with the repertoire after mRNA vaccination. Post-COVID blood samples from convalescent patients were collected a median of roughly 100 days after diagnosis, with a range of roughly 35 to 170 days. In the convalescent cohort there were six males and four females, among whom were two Hispanic individuals, seven Caucasians, two Asians and one multiracial person. Summary of the overall study and its limitations: The study included relatively few convalescent patients and did not analyze early timepoints after natural infection. The median number of SARS-CoV-2-reactive clonotypes rose from 20 to 25 after infection to some 40 after vaccination, but the change was not significant. In convalescent patients, a median roughly 83% of post-vaccine SARS-CoV-2-reactive clones were detected only after vaccination, and vaccine-specific priming was suggested by this finding. In convalescent patients, nearly all vaccine-specific clones (304 of 307) were found to be mono-reactive for SARS-CoV-2 spike rather than cross-reactive with common cold coronaviruses.

What this sample's treatment or condition label stands for: approximately 9-day PBMC culture with coronavirus spike peptide pools or control peptides (ViraFEST assay). The ViraFEST assay, used in the study, expanded antigen-specific T cells with peptide pools and then identified the expanded clonotypes through TCR sequencing. The convalescent patients' positive SARS-CoV-2 PCR tests fell between March and December 2020, which was before the Alpha, Beta and Delta variants emerged in the United States. Each well held approximately 2 million PBMCs cultured in IMDM containing roughly 5% human AB serum and approximately 9.1 IU/ml IL-2, with around 9.2 ug/ml peptide pools added. Half of the culture medium was replaced with fresh IL-2-containing medium on days 3 and 7. After approximately 11 days of culture, CD4+ T cells were isolated by negative selection with the EasySep CD4+ T cell isolation kit. PBMCs were separated from whole blood using Ficoll-Paque Plus gradient centrifugation and then either used fresh or cryopreserved at -140C. Culture conditions were generally each tested in triplicate wells.

The library was obtained by PCR. DNA from cultured CD4+ T cells was subjected to TCR sequencing with the Oncomine TCR Beta short-read assay at the Johns Hopkins FTIC core. The QIAamp micro DNA kit was used to extract genomic DNA from the cultured CD4+ T cells. Oncomine TCR Beta libraries from cultured CD4+ T cells were pooled with unique dual indexes and sequenced on an Illumina iSeq 100. The paper's data handling went like this. Non-productive sequences were filtered out, and CDR3s that did not start with C, did not end with F or W, or were shorter than 7 amino acids were discarded. The MANAFEST web application identified antigen-specific clonotypes by comparing peptide-stimulated wells against reference wells and other culture wells. An FDR below 0.05, an odds ratio above 5, and a productive frequency above 0.1% in at least two of three replicate wells were required for clones to be considered positive. Clonotypes that were significantly expanded in both SARS-CoV-2 spike wells and at least one common cold coronavirus spike condition were defined as cross-reactive. Using R version 3.6.1, CDR3 homology was evaluated through Levenshtein distances (stringdist) along with unrooted phylogenetic trees (ape). Using fastp at Q25 and MiXCR, TCRdb reprocessed the public reads and kept productive beta chains. Every distinct CDR3 protein forms one entry, paired with its most common genes and DNA. TCRdb's processing, not the study's, gives the V and J calls here. This sample comprises around 20,000 distinct CDR3 sequences, roughly 47% of them detected only once. Together, the top ten hold 20% to 30% of the sample.

To note about this clonotype: What antigen it recognizes has not been identified. No qualities accompany the bases; no much larger clone lies one base away.

Deletion took 5 bases off V and 0 bases off J, with a span of 8 bases between the germline ends. CDR1 SGHAT and CDR2 FQNNGV were looked up in the germline V gene. From the cysteine up to the phenylalanine, the CDR3 has a length of 14 residues. Only CDR3 DNA remains: 42 bases, in frame from the first base. The sequence derives from a human donor who had recovered from COVID-19. The material was CD4+ T cells from blood, cultured in vitro, obtained before SARS-CoV-2 vaccination. The sequence joins TRBV11-2 to TRBJ1-5, with the D gene too uncertain to name. The CDR3 region: CASSQDGSNQPQHF. The nucleotides are TGTGCCAGCAGCCAGGACGGTAGCAATCAGCCCCAGCATTTT.